These 7 T cell receptor beta chains were all obtained from the same sample, sequenced in a study of technical replicates of blood from several donors. Sequencing was performed with immunoSEQ multiplex PCR; in TCRdb, only in-frame clones are kept and a portion is missing. The table lists about 66,000 clones, approximately 87% of them singletons. Sequencing was done on a sample of PBMCs. Source of these receptors: a human donor in good health. Some clones in this sample may be carry-over from other donors' samples.

The CDR3, as DNA: TGTGCCAGCAGCTTAGGTGGACTAGCCTACGAGCAGTACTTC. Translating gives CASSLGGLAYEQYF. The chain has TRBV7-2 and TRBJ2-7, with 7 bases that match TRBD2. In germline, CDR1 is SGHTA, CDR2 FQGNSA. V was pared by 1 base and J by 2 bases, with 2 bases of the junction left unmatched. CDR3 length: 14 residues.

This CDR3 is CASSQERKSPTDTQYF. The CDR3 DNA is TGCGCCAGCAGCCAAGAAAGAAAGAGCCCCACAGATACGCAGTATTTT. The chain has TRBV4-1 and TRBJ2-3; D is ambiguous. Trimming removed 0 bases at V and 2 bases at J, with 12 bases between. Germline V lookup: CDR1 MGHRA, CDR2 YSYEKL. The CDR3 loop spans 16 amino acids.

This clone was counted a single time. The chain links TRBV2 to TRBJ1-6, with D unclear. Germline CDR1 and CDR2: SNHLY and FYNNEI. CDR3 size: 16 residues. Trimming took off 7 bases at V and 8 bases at J, with 21 bases between the two ends. This CDR3 reads CASTPGGWVNDSPLHF. In nucleotides, the CDR3 is TGTGCCAGCACCCCCGGAGGCTGGGTCAATGATTCACCCCTCCACTTT.

V is TRBV9 and J is TRBJ2-7, with D possibly being TRBD1 (6 bases). Germline assignment: CDR1 SGDLS and CDR2 YYNGEE. V gave up 0 bases and J gave up 1 base, with 8 bases separating them. CDR3 length equals 14 residues. For the CDR3, the DNA is TGTGCCAGCAGCGTAGAGGACAGATCCTACGAGCAGTACTTC. It yields the protein CASSVEDRSYEQYF.

A single count supports this clone. This chain joins TRBV11-3 and TRBJ1-3; no definite D call. The CDR3 covers 18 residues. Trimming shortened V by 0 bases and J by 8 bases, and 23 bases separated the two germline ends. Looked up from germline, CDR1 is SGHNT and CDR2 is YENEEA. The CDR3 sequence: CASSLDNQCGVRLDTIYF. The CDR3 DNA is TGTGCCAGCAGCTTAGATAATCAGTGCGGAGTCCGCCTAGACACCATATATTTT.

This chain uses TRBV6-5 with TRBJ1-1; possible D gene TRBD1, 5 bases. Germline CDR1 and CDR2: MNHEY and SVGAGI. There are 15 residues in the CDR3. Trimming shortened V by 5 bases and J by 3 bases, and 16 bases separated the two germline ends. In nucleotides, the CDR3 is TGTGCCAGCAGTCCGTTGCTCTCGGGGGACACTGAAGCTTTCTTT. This gives the protein CASSPLLSGDTEAFF.

This clone was seen only once. The chain combines TRBV27 with TRBJ2-7; maybe TRBD1 (6 bases). Trimming removed 2 bases from V and 4 bases from J, with 15 bases in between. CDR3 length: 15 residues. Per the germline V gene, CDR1 is MNHEY and CDR2 is SMNVEV (reference sequence). The CDR3 DNA reads TGTGCCAGCAGTTTAAACCCCGGACAGAAATACGAGCAGTACTTC. Its translation is CASSLNPGQKYEQYF.